This TCR beta chain was obtained from a study of regulatory T cells in long-lasting Graves disease. CDR3-region Arm-PCR and iRepertoire HTBI primers produced the TCR beta libraries. TCRdb processed the multiplex PCR reads anew with MiXCR; each CDR3 protein has one entry. The top ten hold roughly a tenth of the sample, which has 450,000 to 700,000 distinct CDR3 sequences, approximately 12% seen once. Points from the study as a whole: Between persistent patients, 2,500 to 3,500 public clonotypes were shared, exceeding the roughly 1,000 shared between new patients.

There are many counts of this clonotype. No antigen is known for it. Time point indicated: newly diagnosed GD, antithyroid drugs for less than 3 months. PBMC RNA served as the TCR library source. The same data also went into a second study, on T cells in Graves' hyperthyroidism and ophthalmopathy.

This TCR was sampled from a man under 40 with Graves disease. Sequenced material: peripheral blood mononuclear cells (PBMCs), taken at new diagnosis, from a patient treated with antithyroid drugs.

CDR3 loop: CASSLGLESTDTQYF. For the CDR3, the DNA is TGTGCCAGCAGCCTTGGACTAGAGAGCACAGATACGCAGTATTTT. The gene calls are TRBV13 and TRBJ2-3, with 7 bases that match TRBD2. Germline CDR1 and CDR2: PRHDT and FYEKMQ (reference sequence). The V and J ends lost 5 bases and 0 bases, in that order; junction bases with no gene match: 5. CDR3 size: 15 residues.